At least ten counts were recorded for the clone carrying this TCR beta chain. Its antigen remains unknown. This sample was included in a study of CD8 T cells in ankylosing spondylitis. Library preparation for TCR beta used quantitative 5'-RACE with molecular barcodes. TCRdb reanalysed the 5' RACE reads using MiXCR and keeps one entry per CDR3 protein. The data show about 130,000 distinct CDR3 sequences, with roughly 6.6% seen just once and 9.5% to 15% held by the top ten. Whole-study findings and limits: Seemingly distinctive of ankylosing spondylitis blood was a TCR beta motif formed by eight highly homologous variants. A number of the motif variants had already been described in reactive arthritis synovial fluid and blood.

With V trimmed by 2 bases and J by 2 bases, 3 bases remained unmatched. CDR3 size: 15 residues. The chain recombines TRBV12-3 or TRBV12-4 with TRBJ2-1, with TRBD1 matching over 7 bases. This TCR was recovered from a female donor with ankylosing spondylitis or in good health (not recorded which). Sequenced input: blood, either unsorted or a sorted T cell fraction (not recorded which). CDR3 protein: CASSLRGGAYNEQFF. The DNA of the CDR3 is TGTGCCAGCAGTTTACGAGGGGGCGCCTACAATGAGCAGTTCTTC.